These 30 T cell receptor beta chains came from one sample sequenced in a study of cytomegalovirus exposure and HLA in healthy donors. It was with 60 Vbeta and 13 Jbeta primers that the PCR ran. The protocol was immunoSEQ multiplex PCR, while the TCRdb copy is restricted to in-frame clones and leaves out a portion. The sample has roughly 150,000 clones, 65% to 80% seen once. Sequencing was carried out using PBMCs. Receptors originate from a male donor in good health and CMV-seronegative.

This clone was found a few times. The V and J genes are TRBV6-5 and TRBJ2-1; 9 bases fit TRBD1. The CDR3 consists of 15 residues. CDR1 MNHEY and CDR2 SVGAGI come from the germline V gene. The ends lost 3 bases at V and 8 bases at J; junction bases unmatched: 8. CDR3 in DNA: TGTGCCAGCAGTTATGGGACAGGGAATTCTGATGAGCAGTTCTTC. It codes for CASSYGTGNSDEQFF.

The genes are TRBV19 and TRBJ1-2; D perhaps matches TRBD1 (5 bases). The CDR3 spans 12 residues. The ends were cut back, 5 bases at V and 8 bases at J, with 12 bases in the middle. Germline V gene sequence: CDR1 LNHDA, CDR2 SQIVND (reference sequence). Written as DNA, the CDR3 is TGTGCCAGTAGTTCAGGGTTAGGAGGCTACACCTTC. Residues: CASSSGLGGYTF.

The chain combines TRBV6-1 with TRBJ2-4; D gene uncertain. The V end lost 6 bases, the J end lost 5 bases, and 14 bases lay between the germline ends. This CDR3 contains 14 residues. Germline CDR1 reads MNHNS; CDR2 reads SASEGT. The CDR3 DNA reads TGTGCCAGCAGGCCCGGGTCTAGACAAAACATTCAGTACTTC. The encoded protein is CASRPGSRQNIQYF.

The chain couples TRBV14 to TRBJ2-5, with a weak D call TRBD1 (5 bases). This CDR3 region has 13 residues. Per the germline V gene, CDR1 is SGHDN and CDR2 is FVKESK. V dropped 5 bases and J dropped 13 bases, with 20 bases sitting between them. Written as DNA, the CDR3 is TGTGCCAGCAGCTACGGCAGGGTTCACAATCGGTACTTC. Residues: CASSYGRVHNRYF.

This chain links TRBV5-4 with TRBJ2-2, with D unclear. This CDR3 region has 13 residues. Germline-derived CDR1 and CDR2 are SGHNT and YYREEE (reference sequence). V was trimmed by 4 bases and J by 4 bases, leaving 8 bases between them. The DNA for the CDR3 is TGTGCCAGCAGCCTTCAAGCCACCGGGGAGCTGTTTTTT. It yields the protein CASSLQATGELFF.

The rearrangement joins TRBV6-5 to TRBJ1-6; TRBD1 aligns across 10 bases. The CDR3 has 14 residues. The germline V gene has CDR1 MNHEY and CDR2 SVGAGI. Losses at the gene ends were 6 bases for V and 9 bases for J; bases not matched to a gene: 5. Here the CDR3 reads CASSLRDRGSPLHF. In DNA, the CDR3 is TGTGCCAGCAGCCTCAGGGACAGGGGTTCACCCCTCCACTTT.

A note on this clone: A read error may produce the germline difference seen at one junction end. The CDR3 DNA sequence: TGTGCTAGCAGCTTAGGAGGGACAGGCGAGACCCAGTACTTC. This codes for CASSLGGTGETQYF. V is TRBV7-7 and J is TRBJ2-5; TRBD1 matches at 8 bases. The CDR3 totals 14 residues. CDR1 is SSHAT and CDR2 is FNYEAQ in the germline V gene (reference sequence).

V is TRBV9 and J is TRBJ1-1; perhaps TRBD1 as D (6 bases). The CDR3 is made up of 16 amino acids. Trimming removed 0 bases from V and 4 bases from J, with 16 bases in between. CDR1 is SGDLS and CDR2 is YYNGEE in the germline V gene. CDR3 region: CASSVGGRGAGTEAFF. CDR3 DNA sequence: TGTGCCAGCAGCGTAGGGGGACGGGGGGCGGGCACTGAAGCTTTCTTT. Complete variable domain (other parts from reference TRBV9 and TRBJ1-1): DSGVTQTPKHLITATGQRVTLRCSPRSGDLSVYWYQQSLDQGLQFLIQYYNGEERAKGNILERFSAQQFPDLHSELNLSSLELGDSALYFCASSVGGRGAGTEAFFGQGTRLTVV.

This chain joins TRBV6-6 and TRBJ2-7; 9 nucleotides agree with TRBD1. The CDR3 spans 12 residues. Trimming removed 5 bases from V and 6 bases from J; junction bases left unmatched: 2. The germline CDR1 and CDR2 sequences are MNHNY and SVGAGI (reference sequence). CDR3 sequence: CASSRTGAEQYF. The CDR3 DNA is TGTGCCAGCAGTCGGACAGGGGCCGAGCAGTACTTC.

The chain carries TRBV10-3 and TRBJ1-5; 7 positions agree with TRBD1. The CDR3 has 14 amino acids. Unmatched junction bases numbered 9, after V lost 8 bases and J lost 5 bases. CDR1 ENHRY and CDR2 SYGVKD come from the germline V gene. CDR3 DNA: TGTGCCATCGCCTCAGACAGGGCGGATCAGCCCCAGCATTTT. Translating gives CAIASDRADQPQHF.

V usage is TRBV15 and J usage is TRBJ1-1; D call uncertain. Germline V gene lookup returns CDR1 LNHNV and CDR2 YYDKDF (reference sequence). CDR3 size: 15 residues. V lost 3 bases and J 4 bases, leaving 15 bases between the germline ends. The CDR3 region is CATSRRAGKVTEAFF. The CDR3 DNA reads TGTGCCACCAGCAGGAGGGCCGGTAAAGTCACTGAAGCTTTCTTT.

Of note for this clone: Within the sample, other DNA sequences also encode this same CDR3. CDR3 nucleotides: TGTGCCAGCAGTGACGTGTCTCGGCGGGGCGAGCAGTACTTC. The encoded protein is CASSDVSRRGEQYF. The genes are TRBV2 and TRBJ2-7; D may be TRBD2 (6 bases). V was cut by 3 bases and J by 6 bases, with 15 bases left in between. CDR1 and CDR2 (germline): SNHLY, FYNNEI. CDR3 length: 14 amino acids.

The chain uses TRBV5-8 and TRBJ2-2; 9 positions agree with TRBD1. Germline values: CDR1 SGHTS, CDR2 YDEGEE. The CDR3 has 17 amino acids. The V and J ends lost 4 bases and 4 bases, in that order; junction bases with no gene match: 11. For the CDR3, the DNA is TGTGCCAGCAGCCCCGGGACAGGGTATATTGTCACCGGGGAGCTGTTTTTT. Translating gives CASSPGTGYIVTGELFF.

This clone has more than one count but fewer than ten. This rearrangement joins TRBV5-4 to TRBJ2-7; TRBD1 aligns across 11 bases. The ends lost 4 bases at V and 4 bases at J; junction bases unmatched: 7. Germline V lookup: CDR1 SGHNT, CDR2 YYREEE (reference sequence). The CDR3 length is 15 residues. CDR3 in amino acids: CASSPGQGAGYEQYF. The CDR3 DNA reads TGTGCCAGCAGCCCCGGACAGGGGGCGGGGTACGAGCAGTACTTC.

The V call is TRBV7-8, the J call TRBJ1-5, with D perhaps matching TRBD1 (6 bases). V lost 10 bases and J 3 bases, leaving 19 bases between the germline ends. The V gene's germline CDR1 is SGHVS and CDR2 FQNEAQ. The CDR3 length is 15 residues. The CDR3 loop reads CATIAMGGLNQPQHF. CDR3 DNA: TGTGCCACCATAGCCATGGGGGGGCTCAATCAGCCCCAGCATTTT.

This rearrangement joins TRBV6-1 to TRBJ1-1, with 9 bases identical to TRBD1. CDR1 and CDR2 (germline): MNHNS, SASEGT. V trimming: 4 bases; J trimming: 5 bases; junction bases outside the gene matches: 2. The CDR3 has 13 residues. CDR3 protein: CASSGDRGTEAFF. The CDR3 nucleotides read TGTGCCAGCAGTGGAGACAGGGGGACTGAAGCTTTCTTT.

The CDR3 DNA reads TGTGCCAGCAGCTTCTCTTCTGGGGCCAACGTCCTGACTTTC. Translating gives CASSFSSGANVLTF. The genes are TRBV5-5 and TRBJ2-6; D is ambiguous. V was pared by 2 bases and J by 1 base, with 4 bases between. The CDR3 contains 14 residues. Germline lookup yields CDR1 SGHKS and CDR2 YYEKEE (reference sequence).

This sequence joins TRBV9 and TRBJ2-5; 8 bases align to TRBD2. J was trimmed by 0 bases and V by 2 bases; bases with no gene match: 3. This CDR3 is 15 amino acids long. Germline V gene data show CDR1 as SGDLS and CDR2 as YYNGEE. The DNA for the CDR3 is TGTGCCAGCAGCGTGGGCGGGGGGAACCAAGAGACCCAGTACTTC. Amino acids: CASSVGGGNQETQYF.

The chain couples TRBV5-1 to TRBJ1-2; weak D call: TRBD1 (5 bases). This CDR3 spans 15 amino acids. CDR1 and CDR2 (germline): SGHRS, YFSETQ. The V end was cut by 3 bases, the J end by 4 bases, with 16 bases between. CDR3 in DNA: TGCGCCAGCAGCTCTGACACCGGGGGACCCTATGGCTACACCTTC. Amino acid sequence: CASSSDTGGPYGYTF.

This chain joins TRBV7-3 and TRBJ2-1; 7 nucleotides match TRBD2. The CDR3 sequence is 15 residues long. J gave up 4 bases and V 5 bases, and 8 bases lay outside the gene matches. Germline loops: CDR1 SGHTA, CDR2 FQGTGA. Here the CDR3 DNA reads TGTGCCAGCAGCGTCGGGACTACATTTTACAATGAGCAGTTCTTC. Protein sequence: CASSVGTTFYNEQFF.

This clone was picked up a small number of times. The chain recombines TRBV4-1 with TRBJ1-1; TRBD1 aligns across 7 bases. The junction had 5 bases not matched to a gene; V was cut back by 5 bases and J by 5 bases. CDR3 size: 13 residues. Per germline, CDR1 MGHRA and CDR2 YSYEKL. The DNA of the CDR3 is TGCGCCAGCAGCTTGACAGGGAGTACTGAAGCTTTCTTT. Protein: CASSLTGSTEAFF.

The chain couples TRBV7-3 to TRBJ2-7, with 11 positions matching TRBD1. Trimming took 2 bases from V and 3 from J; bases not matched to a gene: 3. Germline-derived CDR1 and CDR2 are SGHTA and FQGTGA. The CDR3 has 15 amino acids. CDR3 loop: CASSLSGQGVYEQYF. CDR3 DNA sequence: TGTGCCAGCAGCTTATCGGGACAGGGGGTCTACGAGCAGTACTTC.

V usage is TRBV30 and J usage is TRBJ2-6; TRBD1 matches 7 bases. Per the germline V gene, CDR1 is GTSNPN and CDR2 is SVGIG (reference sequence). The V segment lost 3 bases and the J segment 1 base; nucleotides outside the gene matches: 21. The CDR3 is 21 amino acids. The CDR3 is CAWRSTGEGANFVSGANVLTF. The CDR3 coding sequence is TGTGCCTGGAGATCTACAGGGGAAGGAGCGAATTTTGTGTCTGGGGCCAACGTCCTGACTTTC.

The rearrangement uses TRBV29-1 and TRBJ1-2; D uncertain. Germline V CDR1 and CDR2: SQVTM, ANQGSEA. This CDR3 has 13 residues. The germline V and J ends were trimmed by 3 bases and 2 bases, with 10 bases remaining between them. Written as DNA, the CDR3 is TGCAGCGTTGATTTACCGGGGAACTATGGCTACACCTTC. Protein sequence: CSVDLPGNYGYTF. The full variable domain, rest sourced from reference TRBV29-1 and TRBJ1-2, is SAVISQKPSRDICQRGTSLTIQCQVDSQVTMMFWYRQQPGQSLTLIATANQGSEATYESGFVIDKFPISRPNLTFSTLTVSNMSPEDSSIYLCSVDLPGNYGYTFGSGTRLTVV.

The chain carries TRBV4-3 and TRBJ2-7, with a tentative D call TRBD1 (5 bases). The V gene's germline CDR1 is LGHNA and CDR2 YSLEER. The CDR3 is 13 residues long. V was shortened by 4 bases and J by 4 bases, with 11 bases between the two germline ends. CDR3 DNA sequence: TGCGCCAGCAGCCCCCAGGGCGGTTACGAGCAGTACTTC. Translated: CASSPQGGYEQYF.

This clone was seen only once. The genes are TRBV4-2 and TRBJ2-1, with D unclear. The CDR3 length is 17 residues. The V end was cut by 0 bases, the J end by 0 bases, with 12 bases between. The germline CDR1 and CDR2 sequences are LGHNA and YNFKEQ. Here the CDR3 DNA reads TGTGCCAGCAGCCAAGACCCTTTGCGGAGCTCCTACAATGAGCAGTTCTTC. It specifies CASSQDPLRSSYNEQFF.

The rearrangement uses TRBV6-6 and TRBJ2-4; D might be TRBD2 (6 bases). This CDR3 is 13 amino acids long. V lost 10 bases and J lost 5, with 15 bases in between. The V gene's germline CDR1 is MNHNY and CDR2 SVGAGI (reference sequence). For the CDR3, the DNA is TGTGCCACCTCCCGGACTACTGAAAACATTCAGTACTTC. This codes for CATSRTTENIQYF.

This chain uses TRBV5-1 with TRBJ1-2; D ambiguous. Trimming pared 4 bases from V and 2 bases from J, leaving 6 bases between. Germline V gives CDR1 SGHRS, CDR2 YFSETQ. The CDR3 extends over 12 amino acids. The CDR3 sequence is CASSDSNYGYTF. The CDR3 DNA follows: TGCGCCAGCAGCGACTCCAACTATGGCTACACCTTC.

The rearrangement joins TRBV9 to TRBJ2-2; 13 nucleotides match TRBD2. CDR1 and CDR2 from the germline V gene are SGDLS and YYNGEE. The CDR3 is 15 amino acids. Trimming at V came to 7 bases and at J to 4 bases, leaving 4 bases not matched to a gene. For the CDR3, the DNA is TGTGCCAGCGGGGGACTAGCGGGGATCACCGGGGAGCTGTTTTTT. As protein: CASGGLAGITGELFF.

This clone has a handful of counts. The chain recombines TRBV5-6 with TRBJ1-2, with a weak D call TRBD1 (6 bases). The CDR3 has 16 residues. V lost 0 bases, J lost 8 bases, and 20 bases lay in between. Germline assignment: CDR1 SGHDT and CDR2 YYEEEE. The CDR3 is CASSLAPYRVQRGYTF. The CDR3 bases are TGTGCCAGCAGCTTGGCCCCCTACAGGGTCCAGAGGGGCTACACCTTC.